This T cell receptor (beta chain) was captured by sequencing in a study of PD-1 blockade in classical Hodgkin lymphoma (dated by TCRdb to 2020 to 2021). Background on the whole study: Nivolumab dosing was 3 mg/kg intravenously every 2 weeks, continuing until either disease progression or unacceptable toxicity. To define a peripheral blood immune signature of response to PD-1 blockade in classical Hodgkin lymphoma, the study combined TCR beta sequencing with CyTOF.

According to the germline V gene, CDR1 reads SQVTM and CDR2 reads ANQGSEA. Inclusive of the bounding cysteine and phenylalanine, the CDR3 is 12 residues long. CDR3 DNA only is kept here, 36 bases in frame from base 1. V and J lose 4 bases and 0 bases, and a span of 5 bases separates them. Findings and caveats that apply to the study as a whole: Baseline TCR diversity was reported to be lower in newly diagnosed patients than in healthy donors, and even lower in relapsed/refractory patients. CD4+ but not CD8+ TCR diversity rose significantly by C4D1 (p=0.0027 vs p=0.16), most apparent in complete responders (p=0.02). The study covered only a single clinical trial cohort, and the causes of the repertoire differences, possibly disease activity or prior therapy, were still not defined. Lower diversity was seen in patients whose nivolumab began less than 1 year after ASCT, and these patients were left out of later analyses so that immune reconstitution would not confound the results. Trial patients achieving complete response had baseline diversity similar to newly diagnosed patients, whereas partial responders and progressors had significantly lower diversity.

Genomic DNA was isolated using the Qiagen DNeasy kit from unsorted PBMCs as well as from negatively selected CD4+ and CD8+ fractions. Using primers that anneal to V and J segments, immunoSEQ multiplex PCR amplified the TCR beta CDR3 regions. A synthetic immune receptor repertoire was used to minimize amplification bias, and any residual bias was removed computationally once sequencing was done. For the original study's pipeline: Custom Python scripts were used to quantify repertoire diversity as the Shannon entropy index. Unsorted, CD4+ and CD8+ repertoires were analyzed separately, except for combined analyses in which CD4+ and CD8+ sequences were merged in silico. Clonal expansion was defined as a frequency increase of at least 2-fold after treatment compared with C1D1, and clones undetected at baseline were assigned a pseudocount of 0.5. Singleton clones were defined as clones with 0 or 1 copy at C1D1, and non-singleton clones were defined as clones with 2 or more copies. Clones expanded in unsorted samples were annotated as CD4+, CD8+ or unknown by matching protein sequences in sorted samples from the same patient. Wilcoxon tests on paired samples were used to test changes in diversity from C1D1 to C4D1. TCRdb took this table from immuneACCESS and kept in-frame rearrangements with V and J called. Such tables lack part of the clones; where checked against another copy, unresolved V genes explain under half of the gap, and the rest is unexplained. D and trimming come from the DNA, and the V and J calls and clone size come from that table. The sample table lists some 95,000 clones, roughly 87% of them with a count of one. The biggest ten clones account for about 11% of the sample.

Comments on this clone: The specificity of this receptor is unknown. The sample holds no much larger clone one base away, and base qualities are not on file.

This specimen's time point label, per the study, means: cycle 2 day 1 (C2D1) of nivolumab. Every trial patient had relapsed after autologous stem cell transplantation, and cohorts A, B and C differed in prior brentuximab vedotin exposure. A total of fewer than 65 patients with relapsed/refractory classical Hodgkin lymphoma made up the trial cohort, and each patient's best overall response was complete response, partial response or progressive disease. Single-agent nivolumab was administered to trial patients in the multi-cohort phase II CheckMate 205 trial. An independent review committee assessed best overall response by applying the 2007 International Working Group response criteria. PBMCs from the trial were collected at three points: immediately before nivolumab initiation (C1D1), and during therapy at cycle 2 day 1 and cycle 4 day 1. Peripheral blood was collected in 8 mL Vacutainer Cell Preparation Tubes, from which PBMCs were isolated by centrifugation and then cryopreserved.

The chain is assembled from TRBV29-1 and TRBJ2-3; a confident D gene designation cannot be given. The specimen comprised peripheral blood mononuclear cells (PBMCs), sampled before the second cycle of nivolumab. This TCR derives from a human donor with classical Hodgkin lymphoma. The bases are TGCAGCGTTGCACTCAGCACAGATACGCAGTATTTT. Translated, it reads CSVALSTDTQYF.